This T cell receptor beta chain stems from a study of cytomegalovirus exposure and HLA in healthy donors. Study-wide findings and caveats: Cytomegalovirus association was listed for 164 TCR beta chains. In vitro confirmation showed a few CMV-associated chains to be CMV antigen specific.

These donors were members of the roughly 120-subject validation cohort, a group separate from the approximately 670-subject first cohort. CDR3 size: 13 residues. Germline V gives CDR1 SGHNT, CDR2 YENEEA. Trimming stripped 5 bases from V and 1 base from J, with 5 bases between. About this clone itself: The antigen is not known.

Measured with immunoSEQ multiplex PCR; TCRdb has only the in-frame clones, and not every one. The table has over 120,000 clones, approximately 94% seen once. The gene calls are TRBV11-3 and TRBJ2-2; no clear D. The source of this sequence is a man between 18 and 29 years old in good health and CMV-seropositive. The sample was PBMCs. The DNA for the CDR3 is TGTGCCAGCAGCAAGAGGAACACCGGGGAGCTGTTTTTT. Its translation: CASSKRNTGELFF.